This T cell receptor (beta chain) was sequenced during a study of cytomegalovirus exposure and HLA in healthy donors. Overall study findings and caveats: Association of 17,000 or so TCR beta sequences with HLA alleles was found at 0.05 false discovery rate in a later analysis. For most subjects, TCR beta sequences were reported to predict HLA-A and HLA-B alleles with accuracy. Researchers reported that a few CMV-associated chains were confirmed in vitro as CMV antigen-specific.

The PCR had 60 Vbeta and 13 Jbeta primers. Profiled with immunoSEQ multiplex PCR; TCRdb holds only in-frame clones, not every one. The sample comprises 55,000 to 75,000 clones, 62% of which are singletons, and roughly 2.8% rests with the top ten. Germline values: CDR1 SQVTM, CDR2 ANQGSEA. V lost 8 bases, J lost 8 bases, and 7 bases stayed unmatched. The CDR3 length is 11 residues. In regard to this clone: Its antigen is not known.

The sequenced material came from PBMCs. The chain links TRBV29-1 to TRBJ1-2, with TRBD1 identical over 8 bases. This receptor was identified in a man aged 25-45 years in good health and CMV-seronegative. The CDR3 spells CSSGQGRGYTF. In nucleotides, the CDR3 is TGCAGCTCCGGACAGGGTCGGGGCTACACCTTC.